This T cell receptor beta chain is drawn from a study of blood T cell repertoires in COVID-19. Study-wide background: COVID-19 samples collected from the United States, Italy and Spain covered acute and convalescent phases. PBMCs, B-cell-depleted T cells, or T cells provided the cDNA or gDNA that made up the material.

Authors' data handling: Scientists estimated how many nucleated cells there were by amplifying reference gene primers. TCRdb's copy holds only in-frame clones and misses some; the assay was immunoSEQ multiplex PCR. D and trimming were read from the DNA, whereas the V and J calls and clone size are those reported in that table. The sample includes 300,000 or so clones, around 81% of them seen just once. The CDR3 consists of 15 residues. The rearrangement joins TRBV21-1 to TRBJ1-5. TRBV21-1 is deemed a pseudogene. Material: peripheral blood. This receptor was identified in a woman aged 45-60 years with active or convalescent COVID-19. The CDR3 protein is CASAKRPGANQPQHF. The CDR3 nucleotides read TGTGCCAGCGCTAAACGGCCGGGTGCGAATCAGCCCCAGCATTTT.